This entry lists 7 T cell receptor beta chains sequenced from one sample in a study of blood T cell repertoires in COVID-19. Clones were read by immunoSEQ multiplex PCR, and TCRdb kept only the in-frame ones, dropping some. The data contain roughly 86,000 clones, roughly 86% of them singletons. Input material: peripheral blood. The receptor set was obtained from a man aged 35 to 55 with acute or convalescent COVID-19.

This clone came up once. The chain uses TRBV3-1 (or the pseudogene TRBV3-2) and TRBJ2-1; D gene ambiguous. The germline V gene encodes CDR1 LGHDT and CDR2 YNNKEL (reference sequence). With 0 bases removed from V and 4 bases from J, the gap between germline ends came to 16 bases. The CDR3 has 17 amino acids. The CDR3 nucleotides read TGTGCCAGCAGCCAAGATGTGTTCCGCGGAATTTACAATGAGCAGTTCTTC. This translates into CASSQDVFRGIYNEQFF.

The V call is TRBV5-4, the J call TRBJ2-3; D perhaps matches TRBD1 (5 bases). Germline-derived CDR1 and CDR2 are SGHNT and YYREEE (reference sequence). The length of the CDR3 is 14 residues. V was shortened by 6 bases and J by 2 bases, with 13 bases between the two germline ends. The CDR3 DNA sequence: TGTGCCAGCACCCGGCAGGGCCCCACAGATACGCAGTATTTT. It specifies CASTRQGPTDTQYF.

CDR3 sequence reads: CASQEWALHF. The CDR3 nucleotides are TGTGCAAGTCAGGAGTGGGCCCTCCACTTT. V gene TRBV12-2 combines with J gene TRBJ1-6. TRBV12-2 is deemed a pseudogene. The CDR3 extends over 10 amino acids.

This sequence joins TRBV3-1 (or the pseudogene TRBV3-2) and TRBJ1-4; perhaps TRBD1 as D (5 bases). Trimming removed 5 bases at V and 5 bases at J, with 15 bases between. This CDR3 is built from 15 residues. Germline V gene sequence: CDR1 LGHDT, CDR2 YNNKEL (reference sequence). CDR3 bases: TGTGCCAGCAGCGAACCAGGGACTCAAAATGAAAAACTGTTTTTT. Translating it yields CASSEPGTQNEKLFF.

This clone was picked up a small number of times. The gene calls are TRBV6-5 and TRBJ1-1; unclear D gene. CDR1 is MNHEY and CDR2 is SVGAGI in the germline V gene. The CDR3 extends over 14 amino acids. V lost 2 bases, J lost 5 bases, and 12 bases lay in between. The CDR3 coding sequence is TGTGCCAGCAGTTACGGGCAGCCGGGGACTGAAGCTTTCTTT. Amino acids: CASSYGQPGTEAFF.

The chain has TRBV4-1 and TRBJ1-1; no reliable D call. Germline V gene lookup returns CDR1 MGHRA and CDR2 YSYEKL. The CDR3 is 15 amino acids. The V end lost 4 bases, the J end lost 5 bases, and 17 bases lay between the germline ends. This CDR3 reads CASSRTEGSETEAFF. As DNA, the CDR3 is TGCGCCAGCAGCCGTACCGAGGGTAGCGAGACTGAAGCTTTCTTT.

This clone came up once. The chain's CDR3 is CASSVDHSNGVVTEAFF. The DNA for the CDR3 is TGTGCCAGCAGCGTAGACCACAGCAATGGCGTAGTCACTGAAGCTTTCTTT. The rearrangement joins TRBV9 to TRBJ1-1; D not certain. V was trimmed by 0 bases and J by 4 bases, leaving 19 bases between them. CDR3 length: 17 residues. CDR1 is SGDLS and CDR2 is YYNGEE in the germline V gene.